This T cell receptor beta chain was observed in a study of cytomegalovirus exposure and HLA in healthy donors (dated by TCRdb to about 2017). For the wider study: According to an earlier analysis of 587 of the donors, roughly 180 million T cells yielded roughly 100 million unique TCR beta sequences and more than 250 Gb of sequence data. Among about 400 genotyped donors of the cohort, an average of around 240,000 unique TCR beta nucleotide sequences was sequenced per donor, of which roughly 17% were non-productive. A few DR-DQ haplotypes were treated as single units for association and clustering because of strong linkage in the cohort. Using immunosequencing, the study profiled T cell repertoires from about 620 subjects and related those repertoires to cytomegalovirus serostatus. The aim of the study was to test whether cataloging public T cell receptors could identify signatures of past pathogen exposure. An earlier analysis of 587 of the donors applied high-throughput TCR beta sequencing to assess whether each TCR beta V gene segment acted as functional or pseudogenic. High-throughput TCR immunosequencing, statistical association of individual TCRs with disease status, and machine learning were combined to predict cytomegalovirus infection status. Both class I and class II loci were covered by HLA typing, at four-digit resolution. A later analysis re-analyzed previously published TCR beta repertoires from 666 donors and added high-resolution HLA genotyping to study TCR occurrence patterns. Donor age, sex, ethnicity and CMV serostatus were compiled together with the repertoire data. Genome-wide SNP genotypes for about 65% of the 666 donors were used in a later genetic analysis, which treated that subset as a discovery cohort. Typing coverage differed by locus: A, B, C, DRB1 and DQB1 were typed in roughly 620-640 donors, DQA1 in 500 to 550, DPA1 in some 610, and DPB1 in 472. Of the approximately 370 genotyped donors, 70% to 90% were placed in the genetic ancestry cluster associated with self-reported Caucasian donors. An early release that covered fewer than 800 HLA-typed donors contained about 300 gigabases of sequencing data and tens of millions of unique TCR sequences. Every repertoire in the discovery cohort had been generated on one and the same sequencing platform. The later analysis used no new phenotypic data to find candidate immune exposures, relying instead on TCR beta sequences and their occurrence across donors. In addition to the first cohort of 666 subjects, a separate validation cohort of 120 different subjects was used.

Of note for this clone: It has no known antigen specificity. No quality values exist for individual bases; no much larger clone is one base distant. Other DNA sequences in the sample encode the same CDR3.

Paper-wide results and their limitations: Because counts were too low, around 17 rarely observed V segments, including chromosome 9 orphons, were left out of the earlier analysis of roughly 600 of the donors. Specific HLA alleles were associated with more than 15,000 TCR beta sequences at a false discovery rate of 0.05 in a later analysis. Several of the top co-occurrence clusters appeared to be linked to parvovirus B19, influenza, CMV and Epstein-Barr virus, according to a later analysis. When HLA alleles, especially DR and DQ, strongly co-occurred, TCR associations were difficult to assign to individual alleles. A total of around 150 TCR beta chains were listed by the study as associated with cytomegalovirus. Three of the identified cytomegalovirus-associated TCR beta chains were confirmed in vitro to be specific for cytomegalovirus antigens. The sequencing pipeline was judged likely to have produced a cluster of highly shared sequence variants as a technical artifact. The classifier was reported to diagnose cytomegalovirus status with high specificity and sensitivity in both the original cohort and the validation cohort. In a later analysis, HLA-associated TCR beta chains showed more clonal expansion and lower generation probabilities than non-associated chains that were equally common. This cohort had only TCR beta chains sequenced, and the lack of alpha or paired-chain data limited which features could be detected. The authors suggested that the approach could potentially be generalized to other disease states and immunological phenotypes. Across donors, most TCR sequences were observed very rarely, whereas some public TCRs were present in many individuals. The only immune exposure information available for the cohort was CMV serostatus. In a later genetic analysis, a missense DCLRE1C variant was associated with V-gene and J-gene trimming of TCR beta chains, and the association was replicated in an independent cohort. In a later genetic analysis, fewer N-insertions in productive TCRs were reported among donors in an Asian-associated ancestry cluster than the approximately 710-donor mean. HLA typing was unavailable for some donors at each locus, so association tests used only the typed subset. Correlated functional status among segregating V segments might reflect linkage disequilibrium, but an unknown experimental factor could not be ruled out. In a later analysis, most CMV-associated TCR beta chains were found to appear HLA-restricted, with HLA associations seemingly driven largely by CMV exposure. In an earlier analysis of 587 of the donors, most TCR beta V segments appeared in productive rearrangements about 90% or about 30% of the time, broadly matching IMGT annotations. A further reported finding was that TCR beta sequences accurately predicted the HLA-A and HLA-B alleles for most subjects in the first cohort. Roughly uniform sequencing depth across donors was assumed in presence/absence analyses, although this assumption may not hold. A later analysis found that TCR association rates varied across HLA loci, with DRB1 alleles showing the most associated TCRs and HLA-C alleles the fewest.

The cohort was made up of several hundred healthy bone marrow donors. All cohort members were sampled while nominally healthy, although unrecorded immune exposures were likely present. The donor was CMV seronegative and belonged to the group of 352 seronegative cohort members. A peripheral blood sample was provided by each donor, and peripheral blood mononuclear cells were used for TCR beta sequencing. The Qiagen DNeasy Blood Extraction Kit was used to extract genomic DNA from the blood cell samples. Library construction relied on the immunoSEQ multiplex PCR assay. For the multiplex PCR, a mixture combining 60 forward primers for TCR Vbeta segments and 13 reverse primers for TCR Jbeta segments was used. A multiplex PCR assay on genomic DNA amplified the CDR3 region of rearranged TCR beta genes. The Illumina HiSeq System was used to sequence the amplified TCR beta libraries as 87-base-pair reads. For the original study's pipeline: Across the roughly 640 repertoires, a later analysis counted tens of millions of unique TCR beta chains, around 11 million of which were shared by at least two donors. Raw reads were error-corrected and collapsed into unique sequences by a nearest-neighbor algorithm in which closely related sequences were merged to remove PCR and sequencing errors. Alignment of CDR3 sequences to IMGT reference sequences was used to assign V, D and J gene segments. For a sequence to be retained, a match of at least six nucleotides to both a V gene segment and a J gene segment was required. Rearrangements were classified as productive when the CDR3 lacked stop codons and remained in frame with V and J, and all other rearrangements were classified as non-productive. Following IMGT convention, CDR3 was defined as the stretch from the second conserved V-encoded cysteine up to the conserved J-encoded phenylalanine. In an earlier analysis of around 540 of the donors, sequences lacking an unambiguous match to a single V gene segment were excluded. In an earlier analysis of around 600 of the donors, V segments were called functional above 56.7% productive rearrangements and were called segregating when the between-donor standard deviation exceeded 5%. A statistical classification framework was built to diagnose cytomegalovirus status from the catalog of TCR beta chain sequences. In a later analysis, TCR nucleotide sequences were compared against IMGT/GENE-DB human TR gene sequences so that V and J genes could be assigned. Using the TCRdist pipeline, a later analysis assigned CDR3 sequences along with most-parsimonious VDJ recombination scenarios. A later analysis defined each TCR beta chain by its CDR3 amino acid sequence plus V-gene family, and excluded reads lacking a unique V-gene family. To address suspected cross-contamination and a sequencing artifact, a later analysis removed 550 to 750 highly shared, low-generation-probability nucleotide sequences. In a later analysis, a clonal expansion index was calculated for each public chain from normalized within-repertoire ranks of inferred template counts. In a later analysis, generation probabilities were computed using a VDJ recombination model fitted to out-of-frame rearrangements, and the results were checked against IGoR. A later analysis scored TCR-TCR, TCR-HLA and TCR-CMV co-occurrence with hypergeometric tests, applying a repertoire-size bias correction to TCR pairs. A later analysis estimated false discovery rates by permuting HLA or CMV assignments 20 times. A later analysis grouped co-occurring TCRs with DBSCAN, adding TCRdist sequence similarity when clustering within HLA-allele-positive subsets. For co-occurrence clustering, repertoires with fewer than 30,000 or more than 120,000 public chains were excluded, along with roughly 5 repertoires with anomalous nucleotide sharing. This is the immuneACCESS table as TCRdb keeps it, with only in-frame sequences that have V and J called. A part of the clones is gone; compared with another copy, unresolved V genes explain less than half, and the rest is unexplained. V, J and clone size are taken as reported in that table, and D and trimming were inferred from the DNA itself. This sample holds approximately 190,000 clones; under 90% were observed only once. The top ten clonotypes cover roughly 0.095% of the sample.

The receptor's source is a boy younger than 10 in good health and CMV-seronegative. Sequencing was performed on PBMCs.

The nucleotide sequence reads as follows: TGTGCCAGCTCACCCCCGGGGTCCTACGAGCAGTACTTC. Translated, this gives CASSPPGSYEQYF. The sequence joins TRBV18 to TRBJ2-7, and possibly TRBD2, on 5 matching bases. Cut back by 3 bases and 1 base, the V and J ends lie 7 bases apart. CDR1 and CDR2, per the germline V gene, are KGHSH and LQKENI. Including cysteine and phenylalanine, the CDR3 has 13 amino acids. The sequence is cut down to CDR3 DNA, 39 bases in frame from base 1. Supplemented by the reference TRBV18 and TRBJ2-7 proteins around the CDR3, the complete variable domain is NAGVMQNPRHLVRRRGQEARLRCSPMKGHSHVYWYRQLPEEGLKFMVYLQKENIIDESGMPKERFSAEFPKEGPSILRIQQVVRGDSAAYFCASSPPGSYEQYFGPGTRLTVT.